The clone carrying this T cell receptor beta chain was seen a few times. Profiled with immunoSEQ multiplex PCR; TCRdb holds only in-frame clones, not every one. The sample records more than 110,000 clones, less than 95% being singletons. This record belongs to a study of cytotoxic CD8 clonotypes in ibrutinib-treated CLL. This CDR3 contains 16 residues. Trimming pared 0 bases from V and 1 base from J, leaving 10 bases between. CDR1 and CDR2 (germline): SGHRS, YFSETQ. The J gene is TRBJ2-2, the V gene TRBV5-1, with D possibly TRBD1 on 6 matching bases. The sample here was PBMCs, taken after 12 months of ibrutinib treatment. The sequence was collected from a human donor with chronic lymphocytic leukemia. The CDR3 reads CASSLVGTLNTGELFF. CDR3 coding DNA: TGCGCCAGCAGCTTGGTAGGGACACTGAACACCGGGGAGCTGTTTTTT.